Below, 14 T cell receptor beta chains from the same sample are listed, as sequenced in a study of T cell responses to AZD1222 COVID-19 vaccine. Measured with immunoSEQ multiplex PCR; TCRdb has only the in-frame clones, and not every one. The sample shows about 130,000 clones, more than 75% of them seen only once. The input for sequencing was peripheral blood, taken on day 0 of AZD1222 vaccination. The origin of the receptors is an adult in good health.

The chain links TRBV29-1 to TRBJ1-2; 11 bases agree with TRBD1. CDR3 length: 13 amino acids. V lost 6 bases and J lost 4; bases outside the gene matches: 4. Germline lookup yields CDR1 SQVTM and CDR2 ANQGSEA. CDR3 residues: CSVGTGGPYGYTF. The CDR3 nucleotides read TGCAGCGTCGGGACAGGGGGACCCTATGGCTACACCTTC.

The chain combines TRBV11-2 with TRBJ2-1; D gene uncertain. CDR1 and CDR2 (germline): SGHAT, FQNNGV. V was cut by 5 bases and J by 12 bases, with 17 bases left in between. The CDR3 is 13 residues long. This chain's CDR3 is CASSPYRALGQFF. The DNA for the CDR3 is TGTGCCAGCAGCCCTTATAGGGCTCTCGGGCAGTTCTTC. The full variable domain, with the rest looked up from reference TRBV11-2 and TRBJ2-1, is EAGVAQSPRYKIIEKRQSVAFWCNPISGHATLYWYQQILGQGPKLLIQFQNNGVVDDSQLPKDRFSAERLKGVDSTLKIQPAKLEDSAVYLCASSPYRALGQFFGPGTRLTVL.

The chain carries TRBV2 and TRBJ1-1; perhaps TRBD1 as D (5 bases). The CDR3 spans 13 residues. Trimming removed 4 bases at V and 10 bases at J, with 16 bases between. The germline V gene has CDR1 SNHLY and CDR2 FYNNEI. CDR3 nucleotides: TGTGCCAGCAGTGTTGATGGGGCCCGGGGAGCTTTCTTT. As protein: CASSVDGARGAFF. Full variable domain (outside the CDR3, taken from reference TRBV2 and TRBJ1-1): EPEVTQTPSHQVTQMGQEVILRCVPISNHLYFYWYRQILGQKVEFLVSFYNNEISEKSEIFDDQFSVERPDGSNFTLKIRSTKLEDSAMYFCASSVDGARGAFFGQGTRLTVV.

The chain uses TRBV11-2 and TRBJ2-1; 12 bases fit TRBD2. CDR1 SGHAT and CDR2 FQNNGV come from the germline V gene. The trim removed 5 bases at V and 0 bases at J, leaving 8 bases unmatched. CDR3 length: 18 amino acids. The CDR3 DNA sequence: TGTGCCAGCAGCCCGAGGCTACTAGCGGGGGGCTCCTACAATGAGCAGTTCTTC. This sequence encodes CASSPRLLAGGSYNEQFF.

This clone has a count of ten or more. The rearrangement links TRBV5-5 to TRBJ2-1; 9 bases are shared with TRBD2. Trimming took 2 bases from V and 5 from J; bases not matched to a gene: 5. Germline CDR1 reads SGHKS; CDR2 reads YYEKEE (reference sequence). The CDR3 spans 15 residues. CDR3 protein: CASSFLAGHNNEQFF. In DNA form, the CDR3 reads TGTGCCAGCAGCTTCCTAGCGGGGCACAACAATGAGCAGTTCTTC.

This clone was found a few times. The chain is built from TRBV2 and TRBJ2-3; 10 nucleotides align to TRBD2. The germline V gene has CDR1 SNHLY and CDR2 FYNNEI. CDR3 length: 15 amino acids. The trim removed 7 bases at V and 4 bases at J, leaving 8 bases unmatched. Here the CDR3 reads CASTESGGGADTQYF. The CDR3 coding sequence is TGTGCCAGCACCGAGAGCGGGGGGGGCGCAGATACGCAGTATTTT.

This clone appeared a few times. The rearrangement links TRBV12-3 or TRBV12-4 to TRBJ2-7; D ambiguous. V was clipped by 3 bases and J by 3 bases, with 9 bases between them. The CDR3 length is 13 residues. The CDR3 region is CASSLGWDYEQYF. CDR3 coding DNA: TGTGCCAGCAGTTTGGGGTGGGACTACGAGCAGTACTTC.

This chain joins TRBV12-3 or TRBV12-4 and TRBJ1-3; TRBD1 matches at 7 bases. The V segment lost 4 bases and the J segment 7 bases; nucleotides outside the gene matches: 4. The CDR3 sequence is 13 residues long. This CDR3 is CASSWQGGNTIYF. The CDR3 nucleotides read TGTGCCAGCAGTTGGCAGGGGGGGAACACCATATATTTT.

The genes are TRBV27 and TRBJ2-7; 9 positions agree with TRBD1. The V gene's germline CDR1 is MNHEY and CDR2 SMNVEV (reference sequence). This CDR3 has 12 amino acids. J lost 5 bases, V lost 7 bases, and 3 bases had no gene match. CDR3 loop: CASTTGGHEQYF. DNA for the CDR3: TGTGCCAGCACTACAGGGGGCCACGAGCAGTACTTC.

This clone was observed a single time. The V and J genes are TRBV6-5 and TRBJ2-7; D not certain. The CDR3 consists of 15 residues. Trimming left V 0 bases short and J 2 bases short, with 11 bases between. Germline assignment: CDR1 MNHEY and CDR2 SVGAGI. CDR3 bases: TGTGCCAGCAGTTACTCGTCCAGGACCACCTACGAGCAGTACTTC. Residues: CASSYSSRTTYEQYF.

V and J are TRBV7-3 and TRBJ2-5; D is ambiguous. The CDR3 spans 14 residues. CDR1 is SGHTA, CDR2 FQGTGA, per germline. The ends were cut back, 5 bases at V and 1 base at J, with 11 bases in the middle. CDR3 coding DNA: TGTGCCAGCAGCCCGACTGGGCTCCAAGAGACCCAGTACTTC. This gives the protein CASSPTGLQETQYF.

The rearrangement uses TRBV27 and TRBJ1-5; maybe TRBD1 (6 bases). Germline CDR1 is MNHEY and CDR2 is SMNVEV (reference sequence). V shed 6 bases and J shed 6 bases, with 12 bases lying between them. CDR3 length: 13 amino acids. The CDR3 loop reads CASSAQGVQPQHF. The CDR3 DNA reads TGTGCCAGCAGCGCACAGGGAGTTCAGCCCCAGCATTTT.

The J gene is TRBJ1-2, the V gene TRBV6-6; D is unresolved. Germline V lookup: CDR1 MNHNY, CDR2 SVGAGI (reference sequence). V shed 4 bases and J shed 6 bases, with 9 bases lying between them. The CDR3 spans 12 residues. The CDR3 loop is CASSFDGDGYTF. The CDR3 nucleotides read TGTGCCAGCAGTTTCGACGGCGATGGCTACACCTTC.

This clone has only one observation. The chain carries TRBV3-1 (or the pseudogene TRBV3-2) and TRBJ1-2; TRBD1 matches at 12 bases. The CDR3 has 18 amino acids. Germline CDR1 and CDR2: LGHDT and YNNKEL (reference sequence). The V segment lost 4 bases and the J segment 2 bases; nucleotides outside the gene matches: 11. CDR3 amino acids: CASSPGTGGAFRNYGYTF. In DNA, the CDR3 is TGTGCCAGCAGCCCCGGGACAGGGGGCGCTTTTAGAAACTATGGCTACACCTTC.